This T cell receptor (beta chain) was recovered during a study of shared clonotypes between healthy human individuals. Study as a whole: CD4 naive and CD4 memory each took three plates per donor, while CD8 naive took two and CD8 memory one. General study findings and limits: It was observed that 5% to 6% of naive CD4 clonotypes were shared across several donors.

Looked up from germline, CDR1 is SGHTA and CDR2 is FQGNSA. The CDR3 extends over 15 amino acids. Trimming removed 4 bases from V and 8 bases from J, with 17 bases in between. The study enrolled healthy HIV-negative adults without recent acute infections or vaccinations as donors. The donor cohort consisted entirely of Caucasian adults residing in Nashville, Tennessee. Note on this clone: No antigen is known for it.

Profiling relied on immunoSEQ multiplex PCR, and the TCRdb table lists in-frame clones only, not all of them. The data contain 550,000 to 800,000 clones, less than 85% of them singletons. The chain combines TRBV7-2 with TRBJ1-4; possibly TRBD1 for D (5 bases). The sample consisted of memory CD4+ T cells sorted from blood. Subset denoted: CD45RA-negative fraction. This clonotype was obtained from a woman in her 30s in good health. The CDR3: CASSSQAGWAEKLFF. The CDR3 DNA sequence: TGTGCCAGCAGCTCACAGGCAGGGTGGGCGGAAAAACTGTTTTTT.